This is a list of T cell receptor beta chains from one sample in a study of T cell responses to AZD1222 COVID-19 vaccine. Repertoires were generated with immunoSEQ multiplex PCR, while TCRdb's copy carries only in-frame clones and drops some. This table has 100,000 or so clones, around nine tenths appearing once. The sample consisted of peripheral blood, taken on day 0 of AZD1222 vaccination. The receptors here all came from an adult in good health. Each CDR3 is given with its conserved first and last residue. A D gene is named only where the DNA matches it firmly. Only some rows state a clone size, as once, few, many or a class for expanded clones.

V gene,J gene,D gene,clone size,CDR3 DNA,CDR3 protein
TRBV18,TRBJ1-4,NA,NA,TGTGCCAGCTCACCCTCTCAGGGGCCGGGGGATGAAAAACTGTTTTTT,CASSPSQGPGDEKLFF
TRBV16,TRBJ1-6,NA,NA,TGTGCCAGCAGCCAGGCGTCCTCCGGACCCCTCCACTTT,CASSQASSGPLHF
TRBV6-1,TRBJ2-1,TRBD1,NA,TGTGCCAGCAGTGAGACAGGGAACACTTACAATGAGCAGTTCTTC,CASSETGNTYNEQFF
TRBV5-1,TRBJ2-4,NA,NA,TGCGCCAGCAGAACCTCGGAGGGGGTCCAAAACATTCAGTACTTC,CASRTSEGVQNIQYF
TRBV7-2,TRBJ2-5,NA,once,TGTGCCAGCAGCTTCACAGGGTCGCAAGTAGAGACCCAGTACTTC,CASSFTGSQVETQYF
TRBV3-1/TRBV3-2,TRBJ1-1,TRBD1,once,TGTGCCAGCAGCCCAACCCGGACAGGTGAAGCTTTCTTT,CASSPTRTGEAFF
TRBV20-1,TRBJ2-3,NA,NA,TGCAGTGCTATGGGCACAGATACGCAGTATTTT,CSAMGTDTQYF
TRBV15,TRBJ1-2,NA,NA,TGTGCCACCAGCAGAGATTCGGGGGTACCTAACTATGGCTACACCTTC,CATSRDSGVPNYGYTF
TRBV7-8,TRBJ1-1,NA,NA,TGTGCCAGCAGCTTAGCGAGTATTGGGGGTCCCACTGAAGCTTTCTTT,CASSLASIGGPTEAFF
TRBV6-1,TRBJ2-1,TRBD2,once,TGTGCCAGCAATCTAGCGGGGAACTACAATGAGCAGTTCTTC,CASNLAGNYNEQFF
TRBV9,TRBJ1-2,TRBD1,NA,TGTGCCAGCAGCGCGCGAACAGGGGCTAACTATGGCTACACCTTC,CASSARTGANYGYTF
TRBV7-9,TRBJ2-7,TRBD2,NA,TGTGCCAGCAGCTTCCGGACTAGCGGGGTCAACGAGCAGTACTTC,CASSFRTSGVNEQYF
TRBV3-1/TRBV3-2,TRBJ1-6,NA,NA,TGTGCCAGCAGCCTTACGGCTCGCGGTTCACCCCTCCACTTT,CASSLTARGSPLHF
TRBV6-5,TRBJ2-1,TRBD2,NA,TGTGCCAGCACCAGCGGGGGGACCTCCTACAATGAGCAGTTCTTC,CASTSGGTSYNEQFF
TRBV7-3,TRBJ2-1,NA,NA,TGTGCCAGCAGCTTAGAACATCGAGACAATGAGCAGTTCTTC,CASSLEHRDNEQFF
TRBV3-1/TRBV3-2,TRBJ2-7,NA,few,TGTGCCAGCAGCGCCAGAACAGGGCTCTACGAGCAGTACTTC,CASSARTGLYEQYF
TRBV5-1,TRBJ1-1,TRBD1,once,TGCGCCAGCAGAGGGGGACAGGACTACACTGAAGCTTTCTTT,CASRGGQDYTEAFF
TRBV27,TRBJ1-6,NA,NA,TGTGCCAGCACCTTCGGCAGGTTGTCCTATAATTCACCCCTCCACTTT,CASTFGRLSYNSPLHF
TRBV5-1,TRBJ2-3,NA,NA,TGCGCCAGCAGCTTGGATCCAGGGAAGGTATCTATATCAGATACGCAGTATTTT,CASSLDPGKVSISDTQYF
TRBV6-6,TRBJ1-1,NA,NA,TGTGCCAGCAGTTACGGCATGAGGGGCACGTACACTGAAGCTTTCTTT,CASSYGMRGTYTEAFF
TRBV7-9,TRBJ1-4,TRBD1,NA,TGTGCCAGCAGCTCGAACAGGGACAGTGAAAAACTGTTTTTT,CASSSNRDSEKLFF
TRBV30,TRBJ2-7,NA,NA,TGTGCCTGGAGGGTGGGGCAGCAAAACGAGCAGTACTTC,CAWRVGQQNEQYF
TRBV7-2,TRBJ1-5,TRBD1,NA,TGTGCCAGCAGCCTAGAGGGGGCGAGCAGAGATCAGCCCCAGCATTTT,CASSLEGASRDQPQHF
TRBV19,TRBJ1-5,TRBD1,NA,TGTGCCAGTACGACAGGGAATAGCAATCAGCCCCAGCATTTT,CASTTGNSNQPQHF
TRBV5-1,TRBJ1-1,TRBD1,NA,TGCGCCAGCAGCTTGGCGGGGGGACAGATTGAAGCTTTCTTT,CASSLAGGQIEAFF
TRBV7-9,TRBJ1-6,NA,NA,TGTGCCAGCAGCCGAAATTCACCCCTCCACTTT,CASSRNSPLHF
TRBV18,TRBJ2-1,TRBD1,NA,TGTGCCAGCTCACCACTTAATACCAGGGGGCATGAGCAGTTCTTC,CASSPLNTRGHEQFF
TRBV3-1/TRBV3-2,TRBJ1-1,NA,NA,TGTGCCAGCAGCCAAGTACTGAGCACTGAAGCTTTCTTT,CASSQVLSTEAFF
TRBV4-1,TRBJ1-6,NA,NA,TGCGCCAGCAGCCAAGACCGACTTGGGGGGGCGGTGAATTCACCCCTCCACTTT,CASSQDRLGGAVNSPLHF
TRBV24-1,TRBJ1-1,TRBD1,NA,TGTGCCACCAAGGGACAGAGGGATACTGAAGCTTTCTTT,CATKGQRDTEAFF
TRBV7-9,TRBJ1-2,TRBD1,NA,TGTGCCAGCAGCTGGGGGGTCGGGACAGCTACGAACTATGGCTACACCTTC,CASSWGVGTATNYGYTF
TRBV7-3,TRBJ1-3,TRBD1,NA,TGTGCCAGCAGCTTGGGGACAGCCGGAAACACCATATATTTT,CASSLGTAGNTIYF
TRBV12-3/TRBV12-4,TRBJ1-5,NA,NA,TGTGCCAGCAGAGGCACTTGGAATCAGCCCCAGCATTTT,CASRGTWNQPQHF
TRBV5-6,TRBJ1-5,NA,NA,TGTGCCAGCAGCGGGGGTCCCTTCGATCAGCCCCAGCATTTT,CASSGGPFDQPQHF
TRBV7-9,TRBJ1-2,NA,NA,TGTGCCAGCAGCTTAGGATCTTCCTATGGCTACACCTTC,CASSLGSSYGYTF
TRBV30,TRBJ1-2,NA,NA,TGTGCCTGGAGTGTACTAGGCAGGGGCTATGGCTACACCTTC,CAWSVLGRGYGYTF
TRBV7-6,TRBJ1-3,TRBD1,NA,TGTGCCAGCAGTCCCCGCGGGACAGGGACTGGAAACACCATATATTTT,CASSPRGTGTGNTIYF
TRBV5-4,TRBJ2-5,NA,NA,TGTGCCAGCAGCTTGGGGCCCAGGGGAGTGGAGACCCAGTACTTC,CASSLGPRGVETQYF
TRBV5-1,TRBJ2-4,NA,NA,TGCGCCAGCAGCTTGGAGGGGGGTAAGGACATTCAGTACTTC,CASSLEGGKDIQYF
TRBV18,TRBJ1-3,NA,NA,TGTGCCAGCTCACCTGGATCGAGCTCTGGAAACACCATATATTTT,CASSPGSSSGNTIYF
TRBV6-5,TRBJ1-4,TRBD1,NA,TGTGCCAGCAGTTTAGGGACAGCGACTAATGAAAAACTGTTTTTT,CASSLGTATNEKLFF
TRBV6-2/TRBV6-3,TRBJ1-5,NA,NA,TGTGCCAGCAGACCTAACGGGCAGCCCCAGCATTTT,CASRPNGQPQHF
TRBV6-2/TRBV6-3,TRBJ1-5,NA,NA,TGTGCCAGCAGTCCGACCCACGTCAATCAGCCCCAGCATTTT,CASSPTHVNQPQHF
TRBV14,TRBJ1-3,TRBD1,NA,TGTGCCAGCAGCACAGGGGGCGGTGGAAACACCATATATTTT,CASSTGGGGNTIYF
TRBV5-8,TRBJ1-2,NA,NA,TGTGCCAGCAGCTTGGAGAGAGCTAACTATGGCTACACCTTC,CASSLERANYGYTF
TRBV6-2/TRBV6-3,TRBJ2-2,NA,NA,TGTGCCAGCAGTACCCAGGGGGGGACCTCGAACACCGGGGAGCTGTTTTTT,CASSTQGGTSNTGELFF
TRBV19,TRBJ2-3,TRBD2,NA,TGTGCCAGTATAGAGCGGGGGGCCACAGATACGCAGTATTTT,CASIERGATDTQYF
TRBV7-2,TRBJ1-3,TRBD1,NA,TGTGCCAGCAGCTTAGGTGGAGGGGGCGCCCTCCTTGGAAACACCATATATTTT,CASSLGGGGALLGNTIYF
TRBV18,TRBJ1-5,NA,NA,TGTGCCAGCTCCGTTGCGAGGAACCAGCCCCAGCATTTT,CASSVARNQPQHF
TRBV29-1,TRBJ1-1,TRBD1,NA,TGCAGCGTTCGAACAGGGGGAGTGTTGGCTTTCTTT,CSVRTGGVLAFF
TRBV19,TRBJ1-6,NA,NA,TGTGCCAGTAGTATGATGCCAGTCAATTCACCCCTCCACTTT,CASSMMPVNSPLHF
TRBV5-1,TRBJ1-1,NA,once,TGCGCCAGCAGCCCGAAACAGGTCAACACTGAAGCTTTCTTT,CASSPKQVNTEAFF
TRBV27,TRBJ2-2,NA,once,TGTGCCAGCGGCCACAGGGTACCGAACACCGGGGAGCTGTTTTTT,CASGHRVPNTGELFF
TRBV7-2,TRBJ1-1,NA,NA,TGTGCCAGCAGCTTAGCCGGGGGACCCACTGAAGCTTTCTTT,CASSLAGGPTEAFF
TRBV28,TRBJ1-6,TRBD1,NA,TGTGCCACCCGGGGACAGGAAAATTCACCCCTCCACTTT,CATRGQENSPLHF
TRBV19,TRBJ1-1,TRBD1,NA,TGTGCCAGTAGTACGGGACAGCTGAACACTGAAGCTTTCTTT,CASSTGQLNTEAFF
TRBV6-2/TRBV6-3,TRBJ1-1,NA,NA,TGTGCCAGCAGATACGAGGCTTTCAACACTGAAGCTTTCTTT,CASRYEAFNTEAFF
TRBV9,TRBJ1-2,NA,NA,TGTGCCAGCAGCGTACAGGGCCGCTGGGGCTACACCTTC,CASSVQGRWGYTF
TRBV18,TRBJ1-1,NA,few,TGTGCCAGCTCACGGGCAGGATTGAACACTGAAGCTTTCTTT,CASSRAGLNTEAFF
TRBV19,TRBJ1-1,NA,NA,TGTGCCAGTAGTATTGCGGGGGCCGCCACTGAAGCTTTCTTT,CASSIAGAATEAFF